The 18 T cell receptor beta chains below all came from one sample that was sequenced in a study of cytomegalovirus exposure and HLA in healthy donors. Researchers ran the PCR with 60 Vbeta and 13 Jbeta primers. This table comes from immunoSEQ multiplex PCR, and its TCRdb copy is limited to in-frame clones, with some not included. This table has about 180,000 clones, about 78% appearing once. Specimen: PBMCs. The receptor source for this set is a man aged 55 to 70 in good health and CMV-seronegative.

The rearrangement joins TRBV6-5 to TRBJ1-4; D gene uncertain. Germline CDR1 and CDR2: MNHEY and SVGAGI. V dropped 0 bases and J dropped 8 bases, with 16 bases sitting between them. The CDR3 covers 16 residues. The CDR3 spells CASSYSRAEEGEKLFF. The CDR3 DNA sequence: TGTGCCAGCAGTTACTCGAGGGCGGAAGAAGGCGAAAAACTGTTTTTT.

The chain links TRBV21-1 to TRBJ2-7; TRBD1, as called in the table, went unchecked against the DNA. TRBV21-1 is a pseudogene segment. The CDR3 consists of 18 residues. CDR3 in amino acids: CASSKGETRGRDRGEQYF. Written as DNA, the CDR3 is TGTGCCAGCAGCAAGGGGGAGACCAGGGGGCGAGACCGCGGCGAGCAGTACTTC.

This chain joins TRBV5-1 and TRBJ2-7, with 8 bases aligning to TRBD2. The germline gives CDR1 SGHRS, CDR2 YFSETQ. The V gene end was trimmed by 4 bases and the J gene end by 0 bases; junction bases not matched to a gene: 6. This CDR3 contains 15 residues. The CDR3 nucleotides read TGCGCCAGCAGCCCAGGGACTAGTAGCTCCTACGAGCAGTACTTC. Translation: CASSPGTSSSYEQYF.

V is TRBV5-1 and J is TRBJ2-7, with 10 bases that match TRBD1. V trimming: 4 bases; J trimming: 11 bases; junction bases outside the gene matches: 9. Germline CDR1 is SGHRS and CDR2 is YFSETQ. The CDR3 has 13 residues. The CDR3 region has the DNA TGCGCCAGCAGCCTCGACAGGGGGCAGACAAAGTACTTC. Its protein is CASSLDRGQTKYF.

The chain is built from TRBV30 and TRBJ2-7; 7 bases are shared with TRBD1. Germline-derived CDR1 and CDR2 are GTSNPN and SVGIG (reference sequence). The CDR3 runs to 14 residues. V lost 3 bases, J lost 2 bases, and 7 bases stayed unmatched. The CDR3 is CAWRKGTAPYEQYF. The CDR3 nucleotides are TGTGCCTGGAGGAAAGGGACAGCTCCCTACGAGCAGTACTTC.

The chain links TRBV7-7 to TRBJ2-1; D gene unclear. Germline V gene data show CDR1 as SSHAT and CDR2 as FNYEAQ (reference sequence). This CDR3 is 15 amino acids long. The V end was cut by 2 bases, the J end by 0 bases, with 8 bases between. The CDR3 spells CASSLYESSYNEQFF. In DNA form, the CDR3 reads TGTGCCAGCAGCTTATACGAGAGCTCCTACAATGAGCAGTTCTTC.

This clone was seen a single time. The V call is TRBV7-9, the J call TRBJ2-3; tentative D call: TRBD1 (6 bases). V lost 3 bases and J lost 0, with 16 bases in between. Germline V gives CDR1 SEHNR, CDR2 FQNEAQ (reference sequence). The CDR3 runs 17 residues. The CDR3 DNA sequence: TGTGCCAGCAGCTTTAGACCGACAGGCTCTAGCACAGATACGCAGTATTTT. This gives the protein CASSFRPTGSSTDTQYF.

The chain's CDR3 is CASKVGQFRYF. The CDR3 region has the DNA TGTGCCAGTAAGGTTGGACAGTTTAGGTATTTT. The rearrangement links TRBV19 to TRBJ2-3, with TRBD1 as a possible D gene (6 bases). Germline V gene data show CDR1 as LNHDA and CDR2 as SQIVND (reference sequence). V was pared by 7 bases and J by 14 bases, with 16 bases between. This CDR3 spans 11 amino acids.

The chain has TRBV27 and TRBJ2-7, with a tentative D call TRBD2 (6 bases). Germline lookup yields CDR1 MNHEY and CDR2 SMNVEV (reference sequence). The V gene lost 2 bases and the J gene lost 6 bases, with 11 bases spanning the gap. This CDR3 spans 13 amino acids. CDR3: CASSLGAGLEQYF. The DNA for the CDR3 is TGTGCCAGCAGTTTAGGAGCGGGCCTCGAGCAGTACTTC.

The V and J genes are TRBV21-1 and TRBJ2-5; the table's D gene call, TRBD1, was not cross checked with the DNA. TRBV21-1 is labeled a pseudogene. This CDR3 spans 16 amino acids. The CDR3 nucleotides are TGTGCCAGCAGCATTGGGGACACTACGTACCAAGAGACCCAGTACTTC. It specifies CASSIGDTTYQETQYF.

The sample holds one count of this clone. The chain links TRBV2 to TRBJ1-3; 8 positions agree with TRBD1. J gave up 0 bases and V 7 bases, and 8 bases lay outside the gene matches. Germline V CDR1 and CDR2: SNHLY, FYNNEI. This CDR3 is 16 amino acids long. CDR3 amino acids: CASTTDRANSGNTIYF. The CDR3 DNA reads TGTGCCAGCACAACGGACAGGGCCAACTCTGGAAACACCATATATTTT. Full variable domain (rest looked up from reference TRBV2 and TRBJ1-3): EPEVTQTPSHQVTQMGQEVILRCVPISNHLYFYWYRQILGQKVEFLVSFYNNEISEKSEIFDDQFSVERPDGSNFTLKIRSTKLEDSAMYFCASTTDRANSGNTIYFGEGSWLTVV.

The chain links TRBV7-6 to TRBJ2-3; TRBD2 agrees at 7 bases. V gave up 4 bases and J gave up 5 bases; unmatched junction bases: 9. CDR1 and CDR2 from the germline V gene are SGHVS and FNYEAQ. The CDR3 contains 15 residues. In nucleotides, the CDR3 is TGTGCCAGCAGCTCCCTAGCGGTCCGAGGAGATACGCAGTATTTT. Amino acid sequence: CASSSLAVRGDTQYF.

The chain links TRBV28 to TRBJ1-2, with D perhaps matching TRBD1 (5 bases). CDR1 and CDR2 (germline): MDHEN, SYDVKM. This CDR3 has 16 amino acids. The V and J ends lost 0 bases and 2 bases respectively, with 13 bases between them. The DNA for the CDR3 is TGTGCCAGCAGTTTATGGCGGGGCGGGGGGAACTATGGCTACACCTTC. Its protein product is CASSLWRGGGNYGYTF.

This chain links TRBV6-5 with TRBJ1-6, with D possibly being TRBD1 (6 bases). V was shortened by 6 bases and J by 6 bases, with 9 bases between the two germline ends. The CDR3 has 13 amino acids. Germline V CDR1 and CDR2: MNHEY, SVGAGI. DNA for the CDR3: TGTGCCAGCAGGGGGGCGAGTAATTCACCCCTCCACTTT. It yields the protein CASRGASNSPLHF.

The chain employs TRBV7-9 and TRBJ2-5; the match to TRBD1 covers 10 bases. The V gene end was trimmed by 1 base and the J gene end by 5 bases; junction bases not matched to a gene: 4. This CDR3 contains 15 residues. CDR1 and CDR2 (germline): SEHNR, FQNEAQ (reference sequence). This CDR3 is CASSLGQGALETQYF. The DNA for the CDR3 is TGTGCCAGCAGCTTAGGACAGGGGGCCTTGGAGACCCAGTACTTC.

This rearrangement joins TRBV9 to TRBJ2-1; no reliable D call. Germline loops: CDR1 SGDLS, CDR2 YYNGEE. This CDR3 contains 15 residues. V was pared by 0 bases and J by 3 bases, with 10 bases between. This chain's CDR3 is CASSVERAHYNEQFF. The CDR3, as DNA: TGTGCCAGCAGCGTAGAGAGAGCCCACTACAATGAGCAGTTCTTC.

To note about this clone: The same CDR3 is also encoded by other DNA sequences in this sample. In nucleotides, the CDR3 is TGTGCCAGCTCACCATCGGGGAACACTGAAGCTTTCTTT. Translation: CASSPSGNTEAFF. The chain has TRBV18 and TRBJ1-1; no firm D call. Trimming cost V 2 bases and J 1 base, with 5 bases left between them. This CDR3 has 13 residues. Germline V gene data show CDR1 as KGHSH and CDR2 as LQKENI.

The rearrangement links TRBV29-1 to TRBJ2-5; TRBD1 might be the D (6 bases). The CDR3 runs 13 residues. V was pared by 4 bases and J by 5 bases, with 14 bases between. CDR1 and CDR2 from the germline V gene are SQVTM and ANQGSEA. This chain's CDR3 is CSVGWQGIETQYF. DNA for the CDR3: TGCAGCGTTGGGTGGCAGGGGATTGAGACCCAGTACTTC.